These T cell receptor beta chains were read from a single sample in a study of T-cell reconstitution after alpha-beta-depleted transplantation in children. Via MiXCR, TCRdb re-called the PCR reads, giving one row per CDR3 protein. This sample has 500,000 to 750,000 distinct CDR3 sequences, with 20% to 30% found just once. Sequencing used PBMCs, obtained before TCRalphabeta/CD19-depleted stem cell transplant. The receptors stem from a boy younger than two with Wiskott-Aldrich syndrome, due to receive a stem cell transplant. Each CDR3 is given with its conserved first and last residue. The order of the fields is J gene, V gene, CDR3 protein.

J gene: TRBJ2-2
V gene: TRBV5-1
CDR3 protein: CASQQNTGELFF

J gene: TRBJ2-2
V gene: TRBV5-1
CDR3 protein: CASSLGLAGRTGELFF

J gene: TRBJ2-3
V gene: TRBV5-5
CDR3 protein: CASSLLGNMNTQYF

J gene: TRBJ2-7
V gene: TRBV5-1
CDR3 protein: CASSPGQGASEQYF

J gene: TRBJ2-1
V gene: TRBV24-1
CDR3 protein: CATSDSGTRAYNEQFF

J gene: TRBJ2-3
V gene: TRBV14
CDR3 protein: CASSRKAGGPLDTQYF

J gene: TRBJ2-1
V gene: TRBV24-1
CDR3 protein: CATSDAGLGVNEQFF

J gene: TRBJ2-7
V gene: TRBV29-1
CDR3 protein: CSVGQGANEQYF

J gene: TRBJ2-1
V gene: TRBV4-2
CDR3 protein: CAMSPGARSNEQFF

J gene: TRBJ1-1
V gene: TRBV30
CDR3 protein: CAWTLDTEAFF

J gene: TRBJ1-3
V gene: TRBV12-3/TRBV12-4
CDR3 protein: CASIPWYSGNTIYF

J gene: TRBJ2-7
V gene: TRBV5-1
CDR3 protein: CASSSAGGTYEQYF

J gene: TRBJ2-1
V gene: TRBV9
CDR3 protein: CASSPAGSYNEQFF

J gene: TRBJ2-3
V gene: TRBV10-3
CDR3 protein: CAISEITDTQYF

J gene: TRBJ2-1
V gene: TRBV25-1
CDR3 protein: CASSHRDYNEQFF

J gene: TRBJ2-3
V gene: TRBV5-1
CDR3 protein: CASSLVRGLATDTQYF

J gene: TRBJ1-2
V gene: TRBV6-5
CDR3 protein: CASSYSPGGGYTF

J gene: TRBJ1-2
V gene: TRBV7-9
CDR3 protein: CASSQSGRVYGYTF

J gene: TRBJ1-3
V gene: TRBV12-3/TRBV12-4
CDR3 protein: CASSLPLGTAGNTIYF

J gene: TRBJ2-1
V gene: TRBV12-3/TRBV12-4
CDR3 protein: CASSKSSGGFYNEQFF

J gene: TRBJ2-1
V gene: TRBV3-1
CDR3 protein: CASSQGRGRLDEQFF

J gene: TRBJ2-7
V gene: TRBV3-1
CDR3 protein: CASSHRGMGYEQYF

J gene: TRBJ2-7
V gene: TRBV7-2
CDR3 protein: CASRVASGTEQYF